This is a list of T cell receptor beta chains from one sample in a study of cytomegalovirus exposure and HLA in healthy donors. The table came from immunoSEQ multiplex PCR; TCRdb's copy has only in-frame clones and leaves some out. The table has 150,000 to 200,000 clones, 81% seen once. The sample consisted of PBMCs. Receptor source: a man aged 18 to 35 in good health and CMV-seronegative. CDR3s include the opening cysteine and the closing phenylalanine or tryptophan. Fields, in order: CDR3 protein, CDR3 DNA, clone size, V gene, J gene, D gene. D genes are given only for firm matches. For some rows the clone size is stated as once, few or many, or as a class when expanded; others skip it.

CALGAGGGTGELFF	TGTGCCCTGGGGGCGGGGGGAGGCACCGGGGAGCTGTTTTTT	.	TRBV28	TRBJ2-2	TRBD2
CASSSLETQYF	TGTGCCAGCTCTTCCTTGGAGACCCAGTACTTC	.	TRBV11-2	TRBJ2-5	.
CASSFGGPSAYEQYF	TGTGCCAGCAGTTTCGGGGGGCCGTCTGCCTACGAGCAGTACTTC	.	TRBV7-8	TRBJ2-7	.
CSVRQGNNQPQHF	TGCAGCGTTAGACAGGGAAACAATCAGCCCCAGCATTTT	.	TRBV29-1	TRBJ1-5	TRBD1
CASSSARLAGGVGELFF	TGTGCCAGCAGTTCCGCCCGACTAGCGGGAGGTGTCGGGGAGCTGTTTTTT	.	TRBV27	TRBJ2-2	TRBD2
CASRADLYNEQFF	TGTGCCAGCAGGGCGGACTTATACAATGAGCAGTTCTTC	.	TRBV6-5	TRBJ2-1	.
CASSIIVTGELFF	TGTGCCAGTAGTATAATAGTAACCGGGGAGCTGTTTTTT	.	TRBV19	TRBJ2-2	.
CASSVGPGTYQETQYF	TGTGCCAGCAGCGTAGGACCGGGAACGTACCAAGAGACCCAGTACTTC	.	TRBV9	TRBJ2-5	.
CASSGSGTGTSPLHF	TGTGCCAGCAGCGGATCCGGGACAGGGACTTCACCCCTCCACTTT	.	TRBV7-6	TRBJ1-6	TRBD1
CASSPLLGQGDNEQFF	TGTGCCAGCAGCCCCCTGTTGGGACAGGGGGACAATGAGCAGTTCTTC	once	TRBV2	TRBJ2-1	TRBD1
CASSTSSGANVLTF	TGTGCCAGCAGTACGAGTTCTGGGGCCAACGTCCTGACTTTC	.	TRBV6-5	TRBJ2-6	.
CSSRPGPGQGSYEQYF	TGTTCCAGCAGACCCGGTCCGGGACAGGGATCCTACGAGCAGTACTTC	few	TRBV7-9	TRBJ2-7	TRBD1
CASSVQENTEAFF	TGTGCCAGCAGCGTACAGGAGAACACTGAAGCTTTCTTT	.	TRBV7-9	TRBJ1-1	.
CASELNTEAFF	TGTGCCAGCGAGCTGAACACTGAAGCTTTCTTT	few	TRBV25-1	TRBJ1-1	.
CASAPEGNSYEQYF	TGTGCCAGCGCACCGGAGGGGAACTCCTACGAGCAGTACTTC	.	TRBV18	TRBJ2-7	.
CASSQSSGANTDTQYF	TGCGCCAGCAGCCAATCCAGCGGGGCAAACACAGATACGCAGTATTTT	.	TRBV4-3	TRBJ2-3	TRBD2
CASSSHGGQGLRTQYF	TGTGCCAGCAGCTCGCATGGGGGACAGGGCCTCCGTACGCAGTATTTT	.	TRBV5-8	TRBJ2-3	TRBD1
CASSYSGQITDTQYF	TGTGCCAGCAGTTACTCAGGACAGATCACAGATACGCAGTATTTT	.	TRBV6-5	TRBJ2-3	.
CATSREQPPQYF	TGTGCCACCAGCAGAGAACAGCCACCGCAGTATTTT	.	TRBV15	TRBJ2-3	.
CASSFLYSGSPYEQYF	TGCGCCAGCAGCTTCCTATATAGCGGTAGCCCCTACGAGCAGTACTTC	once	TRBV5-1	TRBJ2-7	.
CAWGHQVYNEQFF	TGTGCCTGGGGACATCAGGTCTACAATGAGCAGTTCTTC	.	TRBV30	TRBJ2-1	.
CASRIEGARVTEAFF	TGTGCCAGTAGAATAGAGGGGGCGCGAGTAACTGAAGCTTTCTTT	.	TRBV19	TRBJ1-1	TRBD1